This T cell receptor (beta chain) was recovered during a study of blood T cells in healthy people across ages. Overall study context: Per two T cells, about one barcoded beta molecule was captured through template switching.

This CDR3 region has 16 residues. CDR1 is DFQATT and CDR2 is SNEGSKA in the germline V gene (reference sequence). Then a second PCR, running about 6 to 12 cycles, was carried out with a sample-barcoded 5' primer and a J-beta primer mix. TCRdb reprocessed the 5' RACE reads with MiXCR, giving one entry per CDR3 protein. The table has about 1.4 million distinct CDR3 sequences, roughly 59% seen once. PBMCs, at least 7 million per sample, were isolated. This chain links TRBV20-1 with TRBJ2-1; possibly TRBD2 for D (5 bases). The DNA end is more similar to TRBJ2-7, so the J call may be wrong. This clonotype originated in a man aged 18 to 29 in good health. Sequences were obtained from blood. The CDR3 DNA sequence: TGCAGTGCTACTTCGGAGGAAAAGAGCTCCTACAATGAGCAGTACTTC. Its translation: CSATSEEKSSYNEQYF.